This T cell receptor (beta chain) comes out of a study of human T cells and chemical hapten exposure. This clonotype was recorded many times. TCRdb re-derived calls from the RACE reads in MiXCR, one entry per CDR3 protein. This sample has fewer than 50,000 distinct CDR3 sequences, with over 3.5% found just once. Time point reported: patch test 1, 2 weeks after DPC sensitization. This sample's treatment: therapeutic diphenylcyclopropenone sensitization with weekly scalp DPC. It was from unfractionated whole blood that total RNA was extracted. The V segment lost 2 bases and the J segment 3 bases; nucleotides outside the gene matches: 3. The CDR3 consists of 16 residues. Germline V CDR1 and CDR2: SGHRS, YFSETQ.

The J gene is TRBJ2-3, the V gene TRBV5-1, with TRBD2 identical over 13 bases. The receptor's source is a man in his forties or fifties with alopecia areata. Some clones in this sample may be carry-over from other donors' samples. This specimen was whole blood, taken in connection with sensitization to the hapten diphenylcyclopropenone (DPC). CDR3 protein: CASSLGLAGDTDTQYF. The CDR3 DNA is TGCGCCAGCAGCTTAGGACTAGCGGGAGATACAGATACGCAGTATTTT.